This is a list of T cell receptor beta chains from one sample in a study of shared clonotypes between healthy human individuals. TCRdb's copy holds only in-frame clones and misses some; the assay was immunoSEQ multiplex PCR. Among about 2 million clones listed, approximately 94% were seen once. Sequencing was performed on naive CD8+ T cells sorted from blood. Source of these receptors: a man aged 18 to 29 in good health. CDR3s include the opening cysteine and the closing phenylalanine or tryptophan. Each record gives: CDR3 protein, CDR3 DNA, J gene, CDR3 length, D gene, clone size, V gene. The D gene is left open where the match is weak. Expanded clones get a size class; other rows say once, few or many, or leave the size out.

CDR3 protein: CASSTPSGGWPGANVLTF
CDR3 DNA: TGCGCCAGCAGCACTCCTTCAGGGGGGTGGCCCGGGGCCAACGTCCTGACTTTC
J gene: TRBJ2-6
CDR3 length: 18
D gene: .
clone size: .
V gene: TRBV4-1

CDR3 protein: CASSLGEGSYQETQYF
CDR3 DNA: TGTGCCAGCAGCCTCGGGGAGGGGAGCTACCAAGAGACCCAGTACTTC
J gene: TRBJ2-5
CDR3 length: 16
D gene: TRBD2
clone size: .
V gene: TRBV7-9

CDR3 protein: CASSLPGQIEQYF
CDR3 DNA: TGTGCCAGCAGCTTGCCAGGACAGATCGAGCAGTACTTC
J gene: TRBJ2-7
CDR3 length: 13
D gene: .
clone size: once
V gene: TRBV7-8

CDR3 protein: CASSLLAGARDEQYF
CDR3 DNA: TGTGCCAGCAGTCTTTTAGCGGGAGCAAGGGACGAGCAGTACTTC
J gene: TRBJ2-7
CDR3 length: 15
D gene: TRBD2
clone size: .
V gene: TRBV7-9

CDR3 protein: CASSQAGSMNTEAFF
CDR3 DNA: TGCGCCAGCAGCCAGGCCGGGAGCATGAACACTGAAGCTTTCTTT
J gene: TRBJ1-1
CDR3 length: 15
D gene: .
clone size: .
V gene: TRBV4-1

CDR3 protein: CASNSGTGGTEAFF
CDR3 DNA: TGTGCCAGCAATTCCGGGACAGGGGGCACTGAAGCTTTCTTT
J gene: TRBJ1-1
CDR3 length: 14
D gene: TRBD1
clone size: .
V gene: TRBV27

CDR3 protein: CASSYRDRGLETQYF
CDR3 DNA: TGTGCCAGCAGTTACCGGGACAGGGGTCTGGAGACCCAGTACTTC
J gene: TRBJ2-5
CDR3 length: 15
D gene: TRBD1
clone size: once
V gene: TRBV6-5

CDR3 protein: CANCSNHQETQYF
CDR3 DNA: TGCGCCAACTGTTCAAACCATCAAGAGACCCAGTACTTC
J gene: TRBJ2-5
CDR3 length: 13
D gene: .
clone size: .
V gene: TRBV5-1

CDR3 protein: CASSFVVSGANVLTF
CDR3 DNA: TGTGCCAGCAGTTTTGTAGTCTCTGGGGCCAACGTCCTGACTTTC
J gene: TRBJ2-6
CDR3 length: 15
D gene: .
clone size: .
V gene: TRBV6-5

CDR3 protein: CASSDTGEQHF
CDR3 DNA: TGTGCCAGTAGTGATACAGGGGAGCAGCATTTT
J gene: TRBJ1-5
CDR3 length: 11
D gene: TRBD1
clone size: .
V gene: TRBV19

CDR3 protein: CASRELQETQYF
CDR3 DNA: TGTGCCAGCCGGGAGCTACAAGAGACCCAGTACTTC
J gene: TRBJ2-5
CDR3 length: 12
D gene: .
clone size: .
V gene: TRBV21-1

CDR3 protein: CASSLLAGAGTGELFF
CDR3 DNA: TGTGCCAGCAGTTTATTAGCGGGAGCGGGCACCGGGGAGCTGTTTTTT
J gene: TRBJ2-2
CDR3 length: 16
D gene: TRBD2
clone size: .
V gene: TRBV27

CDR3 protein: CASSVGGSTEAFF
CDR3 DNA: TGTGCCAGCAGCGTAGGTGGGTCGACTGAAGCTTTCTTT
J gene: TRBJ1-1
CDR3 length: 13
D gene: .
clone size: .
V gene: TRBV9

CDR3 protein: CASSDGTWGQFF
CDR3 DNA: TGCGCCAGCAGTGATGGGACCTGGGGGCAGTTCTTC
J gene: TRBJ2-1
CDR3 length: 12
D gene: .
clone size: .
V gene: TRBV10-1

CDR3 protein: CASSLGTGSNYGYTF
CDR3 DNA: TGTGCCAGCAGCTTGGGCACAGGGTCTAACTATGGCTACACCTTC
J gene: TRBJ1-2
CDR3 length: 15
D gene: .
clone size: .
V gene: TRBV7-6

CDR3 protein: CASSDDRASNSGNTIYF
CDR3 DNA: TGTGCCAGCAGTGATGACAGGGCGTCGAACTCTGGAAACACCATATATTTT
J gene: TRBJ1-3
CDR3 length: 17
D gene: TRBD1
clone size: .
V gene: TRBV6-1

CDR3 protein: CASSPEVEFTDTQYF
CDR3 DNA: TGTGCCAGCAGCCCAGAGGTAGAGTTCACAGATACGCAGTATTTT
J gene: TRBJ2-3
CDR3 length: 15
D gene: .
clone size: .
V gene: TRBV9

CDR3 protein: CAISLNRVETQYF
CDR3 DNA: TGTGCCATCAGTTTAAACAGGGTCGAGACCCAGTACTTC
J gene: TRBJ2-5
CDR3 length: 13
D gene: .
clone size: .
V gene: TRBV10-3

CDR3 protein: CASSPVPGPEQYF
CDR3 DNA: TGTGCCAGCAGTCCCGTCCCTGGACCCGAGCAGTACTTC
J gene: TRBJ2-7
CDR3 length: 13
D gene: .
clone size: .
V gene: TRBV5-4

CDR3 protein: CASSLAQGTSTDTQYF
CDR3 DNA: TGTGCCAGCAGCTTGGCCCAGGGGACTAGCACAGATACGCAGTATTTT
J gene: TRBJ2-3
CDR3 length: 16
D gene: .
clone size: .
V gene: TRBV5-6

CDR3 protein: CATSSGLATYEQYF
CDR3 DNA: TGTGCCACCAGCAGCGGACTAGCCACCTACGAGCAGTACTTC
J gene: TRBJ2-7
CDR3 length: 14
D gene: TRBD2
clone size: .
V gene: TRBV15

CDR3 protein: CASSTWTSGTAHEQFF
CDR3 DNA: TGTGCCAGCAGCACCTGGACTAGCGGGACTGCACATGAGCAGTTCTTC
J gene: TRBJ2-1
CDR3 length: 16
D gene: TRBD2
clone size: .
V gene: TRBV11-2

CDR3 protein: CASAPGVETQYF
CDR3 DNA: TGTGCCAGTGCCCCAGGGGTAGAGACCCAGTACTTC
J gene: TRBJ2-5
CDR3 length: 12
D gene: .
clone size: .
V gene: TRBV21-1

CDR3 protein: CASSSLGRADTQYF
CDR3 DNA: TGTGCCAGCAGCTCTCTCGGCAGGGCCGATACGCAGTATTTT
J gene: TRBJ2-3
CDR3 length: 14
D gene: .
clone size: .
V gene: TRBV7-9

CDR3 protein: CASSPGQGEVNTEAFF
CDR3 DNA: TGTGCCAGCAGTCCCGGACAGGGGGAAGTGAACACTGAAGCTTTCTTT
J gene: TRBJ1-1
CDR3 length: 16
D gene: TRBD1
clone size: .
V gene: TRBV27

CDR3 protein: CASSQGTSGQETQYF
CDR3 DNA: TGCGCCAGCAGCCAAGGGACTAGCGGGCAAGAGACCCAGTACTTC
J gene: TRBJ2-5
CDR3 length: 15
D gene: TRBD2
clone size: .
V gene: TRBV4-1

CDR3 protein: CSVEQGSYEQYF
CDR3 DNA: TGCAGCGTTGAACAGGGTAGTTACGAGCAGTACTTC
J gene: TRBJ2-7
CDR3 length: 12
D gene: .
clone size: .
V gene: TRBV29-1

CDR3 protein: CASSPGPLYGYTF
CDR3 DNA: TGTGCCAGCAGCCCGGGACCTCTCTATGGCTACACCTTC
J gene: TRBJ1-2
CDR3 length: 13
D gene: .
clone size: .
V gene: TRBV11-2

CDR3 protein: CASSFLGQGNQPQHF
CDR3 DNA: TGTGCCAGCAGTTTTTTAGGACAGGGCAATCAGCCCCAGCATTTT
J gene: TRBJ1-5
CDR3 length: 15
D gene: TRBD1
clone size: .
V gene: TRBV28

CDR3 protein: CASSPQGLGSEQYF
CDR3 DNA: TGTGCCAGCAGCCCCCAGGGGCTAGGATCCGAGCAGTACTTC
J gene: TRBJ2-7
CDR3 length: 14
D gene: .
clone size: .
V gene: TRBV14

CDR3 protein: CASSLSAETQYF
CDR3 DNA: TGTGCCAGCAGTTTATCGGCTGAGACCCAGTACTTC
J gene: TRBJ2-5
CDR3 length: 12
D gene: .
clone size: .
V gene: TRBV28

CDR3 protein: CASSLGGPGGQHYEQYF
CDR3 DNA: TGTGCCAGCAGCTTAGGAGGTCCGGGGGGACAGCATTACGAGCAGTACTTC
J gene: TRBJ2-7
CDR3 length: 17
D gene: .
clone size: .
V gene: TRBV11-2

CDR3 protein: CASSLVPGGAGVVSYEQYF
CDR3 DNA: TGTGCCAGCAGCTTGGTTCCAGGAGGAGCGGGAGTTGTGTCCTACGAGCAGTACTTC
J gene: TRBJ2-7
CDR3 length: 19
D gene: TRBD2
clone size: .
V gene: TRBV5-6

CDR3 protein: CASSPKQGADNYGYTF
CDR3 DNA: TGCGCCAGCAGCCCCAAACAAGGAGCAGATAACTATGGCTACACCTTC
J gene: TRBJ1-2
CDR3 length: 16
D gene: .
clone size: .
V gene: TRBV4-1

CDR3 protein: CASSQRFTGINEKLFF
CDR3 DNA: TGTGCCAGCAGCCAACGGTTCACAGGGATTAATGAAAAACTGTTTTTT
J gene: TRBJ1-4
CDR3 length: 16
D gene: .
clone size: .
V gene: TRBV7-8

CDR3 protein: CASSLALGAEAFF
CDR3 DNA: TGTGCCAGCAGCTTGGCCCTAGGGGCTGAAGCTTTCTTT
J gene: TRBJ1-1
CDR3 length: 13
D gene: .
clone size: .
V gene: TRBV5-6

CDR3 protein: CASSPGSSYEQYF
CDR3 DNA: TGTGCCAGCAGTCCCGGGTCCTCCTACGAGCAGTACTTC
J gene: TRBJ2-7
CDR3 length: 13
D gene: .
clone size: .
V gene: TRBV28

CDR3 protein: CASSVGQGQETQYF
CDR3 DNA: TGTGCCAGCAGCGTAGGACAGGGGCAAGAGACCCAGTACTTC
J gene: TRBJ2-5
CDR3 length: 14
D gene: TRBD1
clone size: .
V gene: TRBV9

CDR3 protein: CASSLVGTSGPQETQYF
CDR3 DNA: TGTGCCAGCAGCCTAGTCGGGACTAGCGGACCGCAAGAGACCCAGTACTTC
J gene: TRBJ2-5
CDR3 length: 17
D gene: TRBD2
clone size: .
V gene: TRBV11-2

CDR3 protein: CASSLWASSYEQYF
CDR3 DNA: TGTGCCAGCAGTTTATGGGCCAGCTCCTACGAGCAGTACTTC
J gene: TRBJ2-7
CDR3 length: 14
D gene: .
clone size: .
V gene: TRBV27

CDR3 protein: CASSSAGTTSTDTQYF
CDR3 DNA: TGTGCCAGCAGTTCGGCCGGGACGACTAGCACAGATACGCAGTATTTT
J gene: TRBJ2-3
CDR3 length: 16
D gene: .
clone size: .
V gene: TRBV6-5

CDR3 protein: CASNYIGAGELFF
CDR3 DNA: TGTGCCAGCAACTACATTGGGGCCGGGGAGCTGTTTTTT
J gene: TRBJ2-2
CDR3 length: 13
D gene: .
clone size: few
V gene: TRBV14

CDR3 protein: CASSQYSPGSYEQYF
CDR3 DNA: TGCGCCAGCAGCCAATATAGTCCGGGTTCCTACGAGCAGTACTTC
J gene: TRBJ2-7
CDR3 length: 15
D gene: .
clone size: .
V gene: TRBV4-1

CDR3 protein: CASSWGIDGPIKTGNTIYF
CDR3 DNA: TGTGCCAGCAGCTGGGGAATTGATGGCCCGATTAAGACTGGAAACACCATATATTTT
J gene: TRBJ1-3
CDR3 length: 19
D gene: .
clone size: .
V gene: TRBV7-9

CDR3 protein: CASSLGITEAFF
CDR3 DNA: TGTGCCAGCAGCTTAGGGATTACTGAAGCTTTCTTT
J gene: TRBJ1-1
CDR3 length: 12
D gene: .
clone size: .
V gene: TRBV7-9

CDR3 protein: CASSYSTGGEETQYF
CDR3 DNA: TGTGCCAGCAGTTACTCAACGGGGGGCGAAGAGACCCAGTACTTC
J gene: TRBJ2-5
CDR3 length: 15
D gene: .
clone size: .
V gene: TRBV6-5

CDR3 protein: CASSQWDSYEAFF
CDR3 DNA: TGCGCCAGCAGCCAATGGGACTCCTATGAAGCTTTCTTT
J gene: TRBJ1-1
CDR3 length: 13
D gene: .
clone size: .
V gene: TRBV4-1

CDR3 protein: CASSETGEPYEQYF
CDR3 DNA: TGTGCCAGCAGTGAGACAGGGGAGCCCTACGAGCAGTACTTC
J gene: TRBJ2-7
CDR3 length: 14
D gene: TRBD1
clone size: .
V gene: TRBV7-6

CDR3 protein: CASSPRSGSVGTGELFF
CDR3 DNA: TGTGCCAGCTCACCACGCAGCGGGAGCGTAGGCACCGGGGAGCTGTTTTTT
J gene: TRBJ2-2
CDR3 length: 17
D gene: TRBD2
clone size: .
V gene: TRBV18

CDR3 protein: CATSDRGPLNTEAFF
CDR3 DNA: TGTGCCACCTCGGACAGGGGACCATTGAACACTGAAGCTTTCTTT
J gene: TRBJ1-1
CDR3 length: 15
D gene: TRBD1
clone size: .
V gene: TRBV19